The clone carrying this T cell receptor beta chain was detected only once. The antigen is not known. PCR was performed using 60 Vbeta and 13 Jbeta primers. The repertoire was sequenced with immunoSEQ multiplex PCR; TCRdb's copy has only in-frame clones and lacks some. The data hold around 200,000 clones, with under 85% observed a single time. This entry belongs to a study of cytomegalovirus exposure and HLA in healthy donors. General study results and limits: In a later analysis, compared with equally common non-associated chains, HLA-associated beta chains were more expanded. A few V segments could not be told apart, such as TRBV6-2 and TRBV6-3, and were left out.

Nominally healthy donors provided the samples, though records likely missed some immune exposures. The CDR3 is 16 residues long. CDR1 and CDR2 (germline): MGHDK, SYGVNS. Trimming cost V 2 bases and J 2 bases, with 14 bases left between them. The sequencing input was PBMCs. This TCR came from a male donor in good health and CMV-seronegative. The J gene is TRBJ2-3, the V gene TRBV25-1, with D perhaps TRBD2 (6 bases). CDR3 protein: CASSEPAGGATDTQYF. The CDR3 DNA sequence: TGTGCCAGCAGTGAACCAGCGGGCGGAGCCACAGATACGCAGTATTTT.